Given below is one T cell receptor (beta chain) in context. The sample comes from a study of control samples from healthy donors and cancer patients. The germline V gene encodes CDR1 GTSNPN and CDR2 SVGIG (reference sequence). The CDR3 runs to 12 residues. V lost 4 bases and J lost 9, with 14 bases in between. TCRdb's table, derived via immunoSEQ multiplex PCR, lists solely in-frame clones and lacks some. Found here are about 190,000 clones, roughly nine tenths of them singletons; the top ten hold 1.5% to 2%. The TCR was taken from a man younger than 45 in good health. V is TRBV30 and J is TRBJ2-3; D tentatively fits TRBD1 or TRBD2 (5 bases each). Material: blood. Here the CDR3 reads CAWTPTRGTQYF. CDR3 coding DNA: TGTGCCTGGACCCCGACCCGGGGCACGCAGTATTTT.